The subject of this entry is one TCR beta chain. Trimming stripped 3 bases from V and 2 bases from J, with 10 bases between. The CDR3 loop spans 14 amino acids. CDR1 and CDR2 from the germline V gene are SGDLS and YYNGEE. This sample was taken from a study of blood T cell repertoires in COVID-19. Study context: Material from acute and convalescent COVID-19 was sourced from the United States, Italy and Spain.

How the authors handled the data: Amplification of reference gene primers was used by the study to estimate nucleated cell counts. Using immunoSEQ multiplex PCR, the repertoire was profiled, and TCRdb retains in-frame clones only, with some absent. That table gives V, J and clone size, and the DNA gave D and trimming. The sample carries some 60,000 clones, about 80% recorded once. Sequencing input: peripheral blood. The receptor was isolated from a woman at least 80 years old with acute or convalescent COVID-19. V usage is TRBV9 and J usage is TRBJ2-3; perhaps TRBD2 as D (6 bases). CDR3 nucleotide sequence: TGTGCCAGCAGCGCGCGGGAAGCCACAGATACGCAGTATTTT. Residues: CASSAREATDTQYF.